The subject of this entry is one TCR beta chain. No cognate antigen has been identified for it. Within one base of it there is no much larger clone, and no base qualities were kept. V gives up 3 bases and J gives up 3 bases, and the segment between their germline ends measures 5 bases. The germline V gene encodes CDR1 SGDLS and CDR2 YYNGEE. The CDR3 spans 12 residues, from the cysteine through the phenylalanine. Only the CDR3 part of the read is kept: 36 bases, read in frame from the first base. Preparation of the library involved the immunoSEQ multiplex PCR assay. TCRdb limited this immuneACCESS table to in-frame rearrangements with V and J called. A share of clones is missing; checked studies link under half to unresolved V genes, and the rest is unexplained. The sample table records some 150,000 clones; about 90% of these occur just once. The ten largest clones take up 5.5% to 7.5% of the sample.

These data come from a study of control samples from healthy donors and cancer patients (TCRdb year 2020). Input material: blood. The receptor comes from a man aged 18 to 30 in good health. The rearranged segments are TRBV9 and TRBJ2-3, with the D gene too uncertain to name. The CDR3 in this case is CASSERTDTQYF. The sequenced DNA is TGTGCCAGCAGCGAGAGGACAGATACGCAGTATTTT.